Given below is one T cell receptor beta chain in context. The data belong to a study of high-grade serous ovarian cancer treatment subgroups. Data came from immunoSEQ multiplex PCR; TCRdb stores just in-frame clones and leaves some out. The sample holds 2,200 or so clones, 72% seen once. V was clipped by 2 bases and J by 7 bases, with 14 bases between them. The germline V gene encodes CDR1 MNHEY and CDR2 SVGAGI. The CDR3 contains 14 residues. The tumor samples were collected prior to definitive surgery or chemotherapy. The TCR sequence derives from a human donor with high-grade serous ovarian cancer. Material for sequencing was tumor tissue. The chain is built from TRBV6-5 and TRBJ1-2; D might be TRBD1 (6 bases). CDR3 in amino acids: CASSYRGTGLGYTF. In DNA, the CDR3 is TGTGCCAGCAGTTACCGGGGTACAGGGCTTGGCTACACCTTC.